Below, 5 T cell receptor beta chains from the same sample are listed, as sequenced in a study of blood T cell repertoires in COVID-19. The assay was immunoSEQ multiplex PCR, and TCRdb's table has in-frame clones only and misses some. The repertoire holds approximately 130,000 clones, with approximately 84% as singletons. The specimen sequenced was peripheral blood. These receptors all come from a woman aged 50 to 65 who had recovered from COVID-19.

CDR3 sequence reads: CASSVMDGKRTEAFF. The CDR3 DNA reads as TGTGCCAGCAGCGTAATGGACGGGAAGAGGACTGAAGCTTTCTTT. V usage is TRBV9 and J usage is TRBJ1-1; D is ambiguous. The germline V and J ends were trimmed by 1 base and 5 bases, with 15 bases remaining between them. The CDR3 runs to 15 residues. Germline CDR1 SGDLS, CDR2 YYNGEE.

The chain recombines TRBV5-5 with TRBJ1-5; D call uncertain. The ends were cut back, 4 bases at V and 6 bases at J, with 20 bases in the middle. Germline V gene sequence: CDR1 SGHKS, CDR2 YYEKEE (reference sequence). The CDR3 is 16 amino acids. The CDR3 coding sequence is TGTGCCAGCAGCCCCGTTTTCGGTACCGTCCGTCAGCCCCAGCATTTT. Its translation: CASSPVFGTVRQPQHF.

This chain uses TRBV6-5 with TRBJ2-3; 8 bases are shared with TRBD2. CDR1 is MNHEY and CDR2 is SVGAGI in the germline V gene. V lost 2 bases, J lost 6 bases, and 1 base stayed unmatched. This CDR3 has 13 amino acids. The CDR3 is CASSYRGGDTQYF. The CDR3 DNA is TGTGCCAGCAGTTACCGCGGGGGGGATACGCAGTATTTT.

The chain links TRBV19 to TRBJ2-7, with TRBD1 matching over 7 bases. The length of the CDR3 is 14 residues. Germline CDR1 reads LNHDA; CDR2 reads SQIVND (reference sequence). The junction had 6 bases not matched to a gene; V was cut back by 5 bases and J by 2 bases. The CDR3 DNA is TGTGCCAGTAGTGCCCGGACAGGCACCTACGAGCAGTACTTC. It translates to CASSARTGTYEQYF.

The chain recombines TRBV28 with TRBJ1-2, with 12 bases lining up with TRBD1. CDR1 and CDR2 from the germline V gene are MDHEN and SYDVKM. With V trimmed by 4 bases and J by 11 bases, 8 bases remained unmatched. CDR3 length: 14 residues. The CDR3 sequence is CASSSIGTGGGYTF. DNA for the CDR3: TGTGCCAGCAGTTCCATTGGGACAGGGGGCGGTTACACCTTC.